The 13 T cell receptor beta chains listed next were all sequenced from one sample in a study of beta chain features in type 1 diabetes. Expressed TCRB transcripts were sequenced because the isolated RNA had all been reverse transcribed beforehand. Clones were sequenced by immunoSEQ multiplex PCR, and TCRdb holds only the in-frame ones, with some missing. The table lists under 400,000 clones, around 20% of them singletons. The sample comprised naive CD4+ T cells from blood. Every receptor here comes from a woman between 18 and 29 years old in good health.

This clone was seen a few times. J is TRBJ2-7 and V is TRBV30; a possible D gene is TRBD2 (6 bases). From germline, CDR1 is GTSNPN and CDR2 SVGIG (reference sequence). The CDR3 totals 15 residues. Trimming pared 0 bases from V and 7 bases from J, leaving 19 bases between. The CDR3 reads CAWSVLSGWAGEQYF. CDR3 DNA sequence: TGTGCCTGGAGTGTACTAAGCGGTTGGGCGGGGGAGCAGTACTTC.

On this clone: At one boundary the junction diverges from the germline segment, which might be a read error. V and J are TRBV7-7 and TRBJ2-5, with D perhaps TRBD1 (6 bases). The CDR3 runs to 14 residues. The germline V gene encodes CDR1 SSHAT and CDR2 FNYEAQ (reference sequence). The CDR3 spells CASSLGQSQETQYF. As DNA, the CDR3 is TGTGCTAGCAGCTTAGGACAGTCTCAAGAGACCCAGTACTTC.

There are a few counts of this clone. This chain uses TRBV2 with TRBJ2-5, with TRBD1 identical over 9 bases. The trim removed 6 bases at V and 1 base at J, leaving 3 bases unmatched. CDR1 is SNHLY, CDR2 FYNNEI, per germline. The CDR3 extends over 14 amino acids. CDR3 DNA sequence: TGTGCCAGCAGGACAGGGGGGGTCCAAGAGACCCAGTACTTC. This codes for CASRTGGVQETQYF.

The J gene is TRBJ1-1, the V gene TRBV30; D gene unclear. This CDR3 is built from 13 residues. Germline CDR1 reads GTSNPN; CDR2 reads SVGIG (reference sequence). Trimming stripped 4 bases from V and 5 bases from J, with 14 bases between. The CDR3 here is CAWNRGGWTEAFF. As DNA, the CDR3 is TGTGCCTGGAATAGAGGAGGATGGACTGAAGCTTTCTTT.

This chain connects TRBV14 to TRBJ2-7, with unresolved D. This CDR3 is 11 amino acids long. The V gene's germline CDR1 is SGHDN and CDR2 FVKESK. Trimming took 0 bases from V and 10 from J, leaving 7 bases between them. The CDR3 loop is CASSQDILQYF. The CDR3 nucleotides read TGTGCCAGCAGCCAAGACATTCTACAGTACTTC.

The chain links TRBV11-2 to TRBJ2-7; 7 nucleotides match TRBD1. Germline CDR1 reads SGHAT; CDR2 reads FQNNGV. V gave up 5 bases and J gave up 1 base; unmatched junction bases: 14. The CDR3 sequence is 17 residues long. The CDR3: CASSDAAAGTASYEQYF. CDR3 DNA: TGTGCCAGCAGCGACGCGGCCGCCGGGACAGCTTCCTACGAGCAGTACTTC.

The V and J genes are TRBV7-2 and TRBJ2-7; TRBD1 is a possible D gene (6 bases). CDR3 length: 12 residues. Trimming cost V 5 bases and J 6 bases, with 11 bases left between them. CDR1 and CDR2 from the germline V gene are SGHTA and FQGNSA. The CDR3 spells CASSTQGSEQYF. The CDR3 region has the DNA TGTGCCAGCAGCACCCAGGGGTCCGAGCAGTACTTC.

In this sample, this clone turned up a few times. The chain carries TRBV19 and TRBJ2-7; 10 nucleotides align to TRBD1. This CDR3 has 15 amino acids. CDR1 and CDR2 from the germline V gene are LNHDA and SQIVND (reference sequence). V shed 5 bases, J shed 2 bases, and the junction held 6 bases outside the gene matches. The chain's CDR3 is CASSDPGTGAYEQYF. DNA of the CDR3: TGTGCCAGTAGTGATCCCGGGACAGGGGCCTACGAGCAGTACTTC. Full variable domain (missing parts from reference TRBV19 and TRBJ2-7): DGGITQSPKYLFRKEGQNVTLSCEQNLNHDAMYWYRQDPGQGLRLIYYSQIVNDFQKGDIAEGYSVSREKKESFPLTVTSAQKNPTAFYLCASSDPGTGAYEQYFGPGTRLTVT.

This clone was detected only a few times. The chain has TRBV9 and TRBJ2-7; 9 nucleotides match TRBD2. The V and J ends lost 4 bases and 2 bases, in that order; junction bases with no gene match: 4. The CDR3 spans 14 residues. Germline-derived CDR1 and CDR2 are SGDLS and YYNGEE. The CDR3 protein is CASSPRLAAYEQYF. The CDR3 DNA is TGTGCCAGCAGCCCTCGACTAGCGGCCTACGAGCAGTACTTC.

This clone showed up just a few times. The chain carries TRBV6-1 and TRBJ1-5; D unclear. The CDR3 runs to 13 residues. The germline V and J ends were trimmed by 1 base and 4 bases, with 5 bases remaining between them. CDR1 is MNHNS, CDR2 SASEGT, per germline. CDR3 in amino acids: CASSEVRNQPQHF. The DNA of the CDR3 is TGTGCCAGCAGTGAAGTGAGGAATCAGCCCCAGCATTTT.

This clone was counted a few times. The chain has TRBV18 and TRBJ2-1; possible D gene TRBD1, 5 bases. The germline V and J ends were trimmed by 6 bases and 2 bases, with 17 bases remaining between them. CDR1 KGHSH and CDR2 LQKENI come from the germline V gene. The CDR3 contains 16 residues. CDR3 in DNA: TGTGCCAGCTCGCTACAGGTGACCCAAACCTACAATGAGCAGTTCTTC. It specifies CASSLQVTQTYNEQFF.

The V and J genes are TRBV7-8 and TRBJ1-1; D remains unclear. The CDR3 extends over 14 amino acids. The germline gives CDR1 SGHVS, CDR2 FQNEAQ. V was trimmed by 6 bases and J by 5 bases, leaving 16 bases between them. CDR3 sequence reads: CASRSAPAGTEAFF. The CDR3 DNA reads as TGTGCCAGCAGATCGGCACCCGCGGGGACTGAAGCTTTCTTT.

The rearrangement joins TRBV7-8 to TRBJ1-4, with TRBD1 as a possible D gene (6 bases). The V end was cut by 1 base, the J end by 0 bases, with 9 bases between. Germline V lookup: CDR1 SGHVS, CDR2 FQNEAQ. This CDR3 has 16 amino acids. CDR3 region: CASSLDRAATNEKLFF. The CDR3 coding sequence is TGTGCCAGCAGCTTAGACAGGGCCGCAACTAATGAAAAACTGTTTTTT.